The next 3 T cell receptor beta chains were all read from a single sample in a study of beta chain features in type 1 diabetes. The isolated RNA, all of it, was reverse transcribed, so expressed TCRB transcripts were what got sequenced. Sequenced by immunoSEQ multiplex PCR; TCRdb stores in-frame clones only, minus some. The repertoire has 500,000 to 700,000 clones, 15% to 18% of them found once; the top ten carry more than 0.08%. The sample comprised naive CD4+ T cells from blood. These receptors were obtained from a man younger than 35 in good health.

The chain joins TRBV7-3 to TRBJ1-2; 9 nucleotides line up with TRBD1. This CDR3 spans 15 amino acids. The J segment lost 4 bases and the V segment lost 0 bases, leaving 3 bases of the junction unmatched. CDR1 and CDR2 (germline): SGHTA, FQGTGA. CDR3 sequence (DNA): TGTGCCAGCAGCTTAACGGGACAGGGAGGCTATGGCTACACCTTC. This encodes CASSLTGQGGYGYTF. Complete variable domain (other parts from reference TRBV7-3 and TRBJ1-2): GAGVSQTPSNKVTEKGKYVELRCDPISGHTALYWYRQSLGQGPEFLIYFQGTGAADDSGLPNDRFFAVRPEGSVSTLKIQRTERGDSAVYLCASSLTGQGGYGYTFGSGTRLTVV.

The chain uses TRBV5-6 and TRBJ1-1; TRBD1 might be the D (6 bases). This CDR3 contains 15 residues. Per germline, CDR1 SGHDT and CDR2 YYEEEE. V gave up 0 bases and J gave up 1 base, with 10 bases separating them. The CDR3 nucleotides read TGTGCCAGCAGCTTGGTCAGGGGCAAGAACACTGAAGCTTTCTTT. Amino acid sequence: CASSLVRGKNTEAFF.

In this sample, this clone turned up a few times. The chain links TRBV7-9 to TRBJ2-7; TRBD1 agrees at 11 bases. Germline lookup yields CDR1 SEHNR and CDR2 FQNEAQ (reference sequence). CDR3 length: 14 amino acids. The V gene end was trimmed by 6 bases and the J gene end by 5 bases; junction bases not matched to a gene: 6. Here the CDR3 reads CASRQGQGVDEQYF. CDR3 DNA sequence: TGTGCCAGCAGACAGGGACAGGGGGTAGACGAGCAGTACTTC.